A selection of T cell receptor beta chains follows, all from one sample in a study of CD8+CD57+ T cells in acquired aplastic anemia. TCRdb re-analysed the reads in MiXCR, keeping a single row per CDR3 protein. The table lists about half a million distinct CDR3 sequences, about a third of them singletons. The sample taken for sequencing was sorted CD4+, CD8+, or CD8+CD57+ T cells (not recorded which) from PBMCs. All receptors come from a human donor with aplastic anemia. The CDR3 runs from the conserved cysteine through the conserved F or W.

13	TRBV24-1	TRBJ2-3	CATSGGYTDTQYF
13	TRBV29-1	TRBJ1-1	CSAKDRMNTEAFF
15	TRBV5-4	TRBJ2-2	CASSLGNMNTGELFF
14	TRBV2	TRBJ1-2	CASSEAPNSGGYTF
16	TRBV7-2	TRBJ1-5	CASSLRSQYSNQPQHF
14	TRBV12-3/TRBV12-4	TRBJ1-5	CASSLQGGNQPQHF
13	TRBV20-1	TRBJ2-5	CSGVGQGSETQYF
13	TRBV20-1	TRBJ1-6	CSAKGNLRSPLHF
17	TRBV10-3	TRBJ2-5	CAISETEGASVRETQYF
14	TRBV3-1	TRBJ2-7	CASSRRDGAYEQYF
15	TRBV3-1	TRBJ2-1	CASSRSGRTHNEQFF
15	TRBV5-1	TRBJ2-7	CASSIGSGGLYEQYF
10	TRBV10-1	TRBJ2-3	CASLGGGEYF
13	TRBV13	TRBJ2-7	CASSRDKYYEQYF
14	TRBV2	TRBJ1-2	CASSPVVGLTGYTF
15	TRBV9	TRBJ1-1	CASSQSGGAHTEAFF
15	TRBV7-2	TRBJ1-3	CASSLQGNSGNTIYF
13	TRBV6-1	TRBJ1-2	CASSRDPQRGYTF
16	TRBV20-1	TRBJ2-7	CSARAGGTVFSYEQYF
14	TRBV7-8	TRBJ2-7	CASSLGTAFDEQYF
15	TRBV5-6	TRBJ1-3	CASSLAVSPGNTIYF
13	TRBV2	TRBJ2-7	CASRTDRGYEQYF
12	TRBV20-1	TRBJ1-4	CSARTGDEKLFF
15	TRBV9	TRBJ1-6	CASSVFHETKGPLHF
11	TRBV12-3/TRBV12-4	TRBJ2-7	CASSSIYQQYF
13	TRBV30	TRBJ2-5	CAWRQQGSETQYF
18	TRBV20-1	TRBJ2-7	CSARDLFGAGLVFDEQYF
16	TRBV9	TRBJ1-6	CASGVGEGVKYSPLHF
16	TRBV10-3	TRBJ2-1	CAISADRDGVDNEQFF
13	TRBV5-1	TRBJ2-3	CASSPGAPDTQYF
13	TRBV11-2	TRBJ2-7	CASSFSYSYEQYF
14	TRBV4-2	TRBJ2-7	CASSQGGAEYEQYF
16	TRBV20-1	TRBJ1-6	CSASRGGSSYNSPLHF
17	TRBV19	TRBJ2-2	CASSAETGTVITGELFF
18	TRBV5-1	TRBJ2-7	CASSLGGDFGGPPSQQYF
14	TRBV19	TRBJ1-6	CAGKANSYNSPLHF
11	TRBV2	TRBJ2-1	CASKPNNEQFF
17	TRBV20-1	TRBJ2-4	CSARRAGTGEGWGIQYF
14	TRBV9	TRBJ2-1	CASSAGTVYNEQFF
15	TRBV19	TRBJ1-1	CASSIGTAGWGEAFF
12	TRBV20-1	TRBJ2-3	CSARAGADTQYF